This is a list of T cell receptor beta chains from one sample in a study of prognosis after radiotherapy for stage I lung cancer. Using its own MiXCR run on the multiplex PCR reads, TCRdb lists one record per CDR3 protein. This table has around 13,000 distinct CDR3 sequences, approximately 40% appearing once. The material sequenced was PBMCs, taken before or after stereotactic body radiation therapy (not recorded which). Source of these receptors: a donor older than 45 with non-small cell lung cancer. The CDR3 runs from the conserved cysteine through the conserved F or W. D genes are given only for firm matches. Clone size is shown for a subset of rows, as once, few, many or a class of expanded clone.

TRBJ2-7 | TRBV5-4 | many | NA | TGTGCCAGCAGCTTGGGGCAAGATGGAACCGAGCAGTACTTC | CASSLGQDGTEQYF
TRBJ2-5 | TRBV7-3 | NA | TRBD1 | TGTGCCAGCAGCAACTCGGGACAGGGGGCGGGTGAGACCCAGTACTTC | CASSNSGQGAGETQYF
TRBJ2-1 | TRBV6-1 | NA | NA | TGTGCCAGCAGTATGGGCTCAGAGCAGTTCTTC | CASSMGSEQFF
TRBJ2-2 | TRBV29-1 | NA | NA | TGCAGCGTAGCCCTGCAGGGGCCCGGGGAGCTGTTTTTT | CSVALQGPGELFF
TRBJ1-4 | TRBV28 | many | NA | TGTGCCACGGGGGAAAAACTGTTTTTT | CATGEKLFF
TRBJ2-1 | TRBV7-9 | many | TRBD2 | TGTGCCAGCAGCGCCCCGGGACTAGCGGGAAGGAGCTCCTACAATGAGCAGTTCTTC | CASSAPGLAGRSSYNEQFF
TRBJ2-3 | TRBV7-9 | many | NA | TGTGCCAGCAGCTTAAATTCCGGGAGTCTCGCAGATACGCAGTATTTT | CASSLNSGSLADTQYF
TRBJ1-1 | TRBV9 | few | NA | TGTGCCAGCAGCTCAGGAGGGATGATGAACACTGAAGCTTTCTTT | CASSSGGMMNTEAFF
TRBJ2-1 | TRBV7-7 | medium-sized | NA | TGTGCCAGCAGCTTAGGAATGGGGGATGAGCAGTTCTTC | CASSLGMGDEQFF
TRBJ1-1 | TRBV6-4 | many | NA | TGTGCCAGCAAGGAACAATATAACACTGAAGCTTTCTTT | CASKEQYNTEAFF